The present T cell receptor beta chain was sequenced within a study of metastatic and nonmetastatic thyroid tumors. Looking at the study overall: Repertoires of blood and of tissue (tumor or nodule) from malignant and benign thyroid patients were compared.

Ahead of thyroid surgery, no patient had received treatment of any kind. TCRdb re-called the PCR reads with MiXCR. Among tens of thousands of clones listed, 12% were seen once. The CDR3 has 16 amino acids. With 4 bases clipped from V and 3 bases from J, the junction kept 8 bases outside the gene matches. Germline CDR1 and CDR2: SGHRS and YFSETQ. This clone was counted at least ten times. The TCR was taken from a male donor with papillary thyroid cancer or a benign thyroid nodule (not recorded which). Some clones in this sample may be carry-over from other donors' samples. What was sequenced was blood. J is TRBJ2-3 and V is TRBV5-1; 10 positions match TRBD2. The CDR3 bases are TGCGCCAGCAGCCTTGAGCGGGAGGGCTTGACAGATACGCAGTATTTT. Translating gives CASSLEREGLTDTQYF.